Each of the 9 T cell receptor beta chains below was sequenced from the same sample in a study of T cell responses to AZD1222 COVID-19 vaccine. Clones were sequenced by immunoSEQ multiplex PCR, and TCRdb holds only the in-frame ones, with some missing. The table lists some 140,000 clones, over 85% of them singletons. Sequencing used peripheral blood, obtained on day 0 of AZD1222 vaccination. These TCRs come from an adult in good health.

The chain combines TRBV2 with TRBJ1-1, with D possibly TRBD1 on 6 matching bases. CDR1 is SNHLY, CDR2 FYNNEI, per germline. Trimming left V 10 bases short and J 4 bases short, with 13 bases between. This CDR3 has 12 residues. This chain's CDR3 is CAIQGQGTEAFF. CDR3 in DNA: TGTGCCATCCAGGGACAAGGCACTGAAGCTTTCTTT.

CDR3 DNA sequence: TGTGCCAGCAGTTTAGGACAGGATAACTATGGCTACACCTTC. The encoded protein is CASSLGQDNYGYTF. V and J are TRBV28 and TRBJ1-2, with TRBD1 matching over 7 bases. Germline assignment: CDR1 MDHEN and CDR2 SYDVKM. This CDR3 has 14 residues. With V trimmed by 2 bases and J by 1 base, 1 base remained unmatched.

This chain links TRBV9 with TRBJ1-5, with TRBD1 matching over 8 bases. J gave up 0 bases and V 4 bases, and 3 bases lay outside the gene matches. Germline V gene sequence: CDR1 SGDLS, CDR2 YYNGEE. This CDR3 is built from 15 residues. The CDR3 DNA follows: TGTGCCAGCAGCACAGGGGGGTATAGCAATCAGCCCCAGCATTTT. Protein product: CASSTGGYSNQPQHF.

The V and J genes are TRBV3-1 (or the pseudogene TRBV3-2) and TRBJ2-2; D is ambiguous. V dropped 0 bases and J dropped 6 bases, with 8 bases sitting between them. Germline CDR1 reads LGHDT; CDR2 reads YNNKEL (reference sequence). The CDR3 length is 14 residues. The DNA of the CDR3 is TGTGCCAGCAGCCAAGATATGGAGCCCGGGGAGCTGTTTTTT. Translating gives CASSQDMEPGELFF.

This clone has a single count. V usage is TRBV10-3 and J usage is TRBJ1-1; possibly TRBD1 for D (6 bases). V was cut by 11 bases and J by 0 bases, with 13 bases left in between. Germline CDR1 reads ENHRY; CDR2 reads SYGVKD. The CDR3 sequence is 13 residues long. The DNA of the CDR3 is TGTGCCGTACAGGGTACCCTGAACACTGAAGCTTTCTTT. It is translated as CAVQGTLNTEAFF.

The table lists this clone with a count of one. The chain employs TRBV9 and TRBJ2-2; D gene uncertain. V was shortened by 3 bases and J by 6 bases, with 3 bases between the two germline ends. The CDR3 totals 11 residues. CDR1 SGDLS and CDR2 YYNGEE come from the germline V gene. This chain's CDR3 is CASSAPGELFF. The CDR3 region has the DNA TGTGCCAGCAGCGCTCCCGGGGAGCTGTTTTTT.

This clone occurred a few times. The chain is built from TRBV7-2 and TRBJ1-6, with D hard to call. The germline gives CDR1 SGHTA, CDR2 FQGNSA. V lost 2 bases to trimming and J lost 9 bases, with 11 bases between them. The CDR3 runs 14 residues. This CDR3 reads CASSLSRVSSPLHF. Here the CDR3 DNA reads TGTGCCAGCAGCTTATCCAGAGTCTCTTCACCCCTCCACTTT.

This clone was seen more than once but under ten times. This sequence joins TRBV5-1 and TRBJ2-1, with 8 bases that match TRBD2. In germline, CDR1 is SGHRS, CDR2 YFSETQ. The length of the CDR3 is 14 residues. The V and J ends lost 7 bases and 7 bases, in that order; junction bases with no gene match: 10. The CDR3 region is CASHEGLGRNEQFF. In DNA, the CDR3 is TGCGCCAGCCACGAGGGACTAGGGAGAAATGAGCAGTTCTTC.

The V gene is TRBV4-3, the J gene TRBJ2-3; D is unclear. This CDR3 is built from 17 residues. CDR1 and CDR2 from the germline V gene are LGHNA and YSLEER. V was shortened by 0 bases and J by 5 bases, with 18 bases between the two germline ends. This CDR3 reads CASSQEEASAEEDTQYF. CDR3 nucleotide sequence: TGCGCCAGCAGCCAAGAGGAAGCGTCTGCCGAAGAAGATACGCAGTATTTT.